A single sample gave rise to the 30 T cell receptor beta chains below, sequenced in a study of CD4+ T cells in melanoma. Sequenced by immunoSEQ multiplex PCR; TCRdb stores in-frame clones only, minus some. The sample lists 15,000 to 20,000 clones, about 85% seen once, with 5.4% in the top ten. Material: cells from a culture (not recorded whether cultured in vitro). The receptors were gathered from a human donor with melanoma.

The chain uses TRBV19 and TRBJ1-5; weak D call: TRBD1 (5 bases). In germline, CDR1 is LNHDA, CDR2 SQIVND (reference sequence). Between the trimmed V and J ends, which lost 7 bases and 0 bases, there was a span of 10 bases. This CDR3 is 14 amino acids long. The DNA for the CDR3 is TGTGCCAGTACTACCGACAGTAGCAATCAGCCCCAGCATTTT. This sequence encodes CASTTDSSNQPQHF.

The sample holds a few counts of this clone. In DNA form, the CDR3 reads TGTGCCAGCGTACAATATGGAAACACCATATATTTT. Encoded protein: CASVQYGNTIYF. The chain is built from TRBV2 and TRBJ1-3; D gene ambiguous. The germline V and J ends were trimmed by 8 bases and 3 bases, with 8 bases remaining between them. CDR3 size: 12 residues. Germline V gene sequence: CDR1 SNHLY, CDR2 FYNNEI.

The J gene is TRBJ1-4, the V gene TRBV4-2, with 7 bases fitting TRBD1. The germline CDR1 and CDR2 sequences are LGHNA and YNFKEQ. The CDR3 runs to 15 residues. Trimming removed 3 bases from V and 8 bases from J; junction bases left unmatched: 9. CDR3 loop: CASSHGRTGTEKLFF. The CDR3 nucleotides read TGTGCCAGCAGCCACGGAAGGACAGGAACCGAAAAACTGTTTTTT.

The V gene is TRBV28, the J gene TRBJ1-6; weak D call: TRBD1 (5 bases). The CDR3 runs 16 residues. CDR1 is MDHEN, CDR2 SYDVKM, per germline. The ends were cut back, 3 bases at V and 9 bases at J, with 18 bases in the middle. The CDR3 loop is CASSFSPIGAGSPLHF. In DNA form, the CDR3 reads TGTGCCAGCAGTTTCTCCCCAATTGGGGCGGGTTCACCCCTCCACTTT.

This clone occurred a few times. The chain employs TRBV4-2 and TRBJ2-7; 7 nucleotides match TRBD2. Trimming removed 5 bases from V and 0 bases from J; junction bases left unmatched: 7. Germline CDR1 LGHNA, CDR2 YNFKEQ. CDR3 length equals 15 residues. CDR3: CASSDDGGSSYEQYF. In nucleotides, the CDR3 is TGTGCCAGCAGCGACGACGGGGGGAGCTCCTACGAGCAGTACTTC.

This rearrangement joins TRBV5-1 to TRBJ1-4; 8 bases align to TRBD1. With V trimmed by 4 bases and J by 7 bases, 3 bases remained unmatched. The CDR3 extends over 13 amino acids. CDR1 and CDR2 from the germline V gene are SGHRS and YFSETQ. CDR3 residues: CASSTGTGEKLFF. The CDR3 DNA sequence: TGCGCCAGCAGCACAGGGACAGGTGAAAAACTGTTTTTT.

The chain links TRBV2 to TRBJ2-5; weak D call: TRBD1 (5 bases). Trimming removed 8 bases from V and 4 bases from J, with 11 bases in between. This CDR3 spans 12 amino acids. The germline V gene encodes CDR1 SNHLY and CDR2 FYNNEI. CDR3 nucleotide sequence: TGTGCCAGCTCAGGGATGGGAGAGACCCAGTACTTC. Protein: CASSGMGETQYF.

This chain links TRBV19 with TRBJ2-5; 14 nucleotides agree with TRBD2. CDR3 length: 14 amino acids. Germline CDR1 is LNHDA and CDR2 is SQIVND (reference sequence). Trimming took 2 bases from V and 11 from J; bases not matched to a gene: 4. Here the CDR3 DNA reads TGTGCCAGTAGTATATCGACTAGCGGGGGGGTACAGTACTTC. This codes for CASSISTSGGVQYF.

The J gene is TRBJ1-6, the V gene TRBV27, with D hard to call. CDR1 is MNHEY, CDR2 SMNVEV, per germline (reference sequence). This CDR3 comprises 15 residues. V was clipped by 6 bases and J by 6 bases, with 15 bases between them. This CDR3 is CASSRTRAPNSPLHF. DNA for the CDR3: TGTGCCAGCAGCCGAACCCGGGCCCCTAATTCACCCCTCCACTTT.

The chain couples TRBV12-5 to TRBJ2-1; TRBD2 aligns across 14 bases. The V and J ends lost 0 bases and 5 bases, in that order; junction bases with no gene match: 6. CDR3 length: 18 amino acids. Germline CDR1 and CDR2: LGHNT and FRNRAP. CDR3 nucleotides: TGTGCTAGTGGTTTGGTACGAGGGACTAGCGGGGGAGACAATGAGCAGTTCTTC. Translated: CASGLVRGTSGGDNEQFF.

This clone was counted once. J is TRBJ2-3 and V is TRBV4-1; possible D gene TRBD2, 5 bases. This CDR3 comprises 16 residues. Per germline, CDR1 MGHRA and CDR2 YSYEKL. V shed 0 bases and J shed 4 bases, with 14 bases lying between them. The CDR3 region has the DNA TGCGCCAGCAGCCAAGAAGAGGGTAGGAAGCCAGATACGCAGTATTTT. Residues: CASSQEEGRKPDTQYF.

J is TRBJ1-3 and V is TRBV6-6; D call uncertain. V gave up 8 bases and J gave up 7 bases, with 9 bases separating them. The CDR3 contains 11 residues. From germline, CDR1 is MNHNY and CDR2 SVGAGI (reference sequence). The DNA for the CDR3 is TGTGCCAGCGGGGTTGGGAACACCATATATTTT. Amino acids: CASGVGNTIYF.

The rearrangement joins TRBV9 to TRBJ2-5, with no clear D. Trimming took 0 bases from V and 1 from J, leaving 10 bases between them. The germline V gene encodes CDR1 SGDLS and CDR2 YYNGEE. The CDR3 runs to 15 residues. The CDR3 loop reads CASSVDRFSQETQYF. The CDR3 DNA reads TGTGCCAGCAGCGTAGACCGGTTCAGCCAAGAGACCCAGTACTTC.

CDR3 coding DNA: TGTGCCAGCAGCTCCGCCGGACAGGGAAGCTATGGCTACACCTTC. Protein: CASSSAGQGSYGYTF. The chain has TRBV7-9 and TRBJ1-2, with TRBD1 matching over 8 bases. The J segment lost 4 bases and the V segment lost 4 bases, leaving 8 bases of the junction unmatched. CDR3 length: 15 amino acids. Per the germline V gene, CDR1 is SEHNR and CDR2 is FQNEAQ (reference sequence).

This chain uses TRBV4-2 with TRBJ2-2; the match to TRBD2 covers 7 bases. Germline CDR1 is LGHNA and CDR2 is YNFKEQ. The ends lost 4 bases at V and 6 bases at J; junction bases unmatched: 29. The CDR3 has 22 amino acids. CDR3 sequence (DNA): TGTGCCAGCAGCCGCCGAAGGTGGTTTGGCGGGGGAAATCCTCAGATATCCGGGGAGCTGTTTTTT. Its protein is CASSRRRWFGGGNPQISGELFF.

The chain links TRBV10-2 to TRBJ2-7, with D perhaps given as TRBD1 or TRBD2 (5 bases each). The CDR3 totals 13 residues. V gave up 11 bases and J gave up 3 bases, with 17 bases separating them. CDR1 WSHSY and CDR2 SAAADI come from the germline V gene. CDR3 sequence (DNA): TGCGCCGCACGATTGGCAGGGAGCTACGAGCAGTACTTC. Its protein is CAARLAGSYEQYF.

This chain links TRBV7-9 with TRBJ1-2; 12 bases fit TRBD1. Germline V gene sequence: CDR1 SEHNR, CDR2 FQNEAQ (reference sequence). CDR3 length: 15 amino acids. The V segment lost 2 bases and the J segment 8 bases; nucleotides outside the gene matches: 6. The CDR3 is CASSLTGGTGGGYTF. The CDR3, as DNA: TGTGCCAGCAGCTTAACGGGGGGGACAGGGGGCGGCTACACCTTC.

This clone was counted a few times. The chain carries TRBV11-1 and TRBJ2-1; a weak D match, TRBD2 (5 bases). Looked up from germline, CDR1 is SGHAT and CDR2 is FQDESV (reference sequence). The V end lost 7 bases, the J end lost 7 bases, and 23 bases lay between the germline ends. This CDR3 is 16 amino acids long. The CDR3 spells CASKWRVDSFWNEQFF. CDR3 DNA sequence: TGTGCCAGCAAATGGCGGGTTGATTCTTTTTGGAATGAGCAGTTCTTC.

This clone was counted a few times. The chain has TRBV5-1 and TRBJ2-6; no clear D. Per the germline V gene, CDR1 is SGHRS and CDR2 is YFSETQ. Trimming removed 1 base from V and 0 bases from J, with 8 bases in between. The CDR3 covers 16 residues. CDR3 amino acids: CASSLPPTSGANVLTF. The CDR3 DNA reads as TGCGCCAGCAGCTTGCCACCGACCTCTGGGGCCAACGTCCTGACTTTC. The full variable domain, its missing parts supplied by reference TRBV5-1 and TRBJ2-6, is KAGVTQTPRYLIKTRGQQVTLSCSPISGHRSVSWYQQTPGQGLQFLFEYFSETQRNKGNFPGRFSGRQFSNSRSEMNVSTLELGDSALYLCASSLPPTSGANVLTFGAGSRLTVL.

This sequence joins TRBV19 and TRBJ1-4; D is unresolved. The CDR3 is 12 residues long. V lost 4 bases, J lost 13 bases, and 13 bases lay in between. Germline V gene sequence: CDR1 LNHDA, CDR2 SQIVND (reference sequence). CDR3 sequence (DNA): TGTGCCAGTAGTACGCTCGGGAGGAGACTGTTTTTT. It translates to CASSTLGRRLFF.

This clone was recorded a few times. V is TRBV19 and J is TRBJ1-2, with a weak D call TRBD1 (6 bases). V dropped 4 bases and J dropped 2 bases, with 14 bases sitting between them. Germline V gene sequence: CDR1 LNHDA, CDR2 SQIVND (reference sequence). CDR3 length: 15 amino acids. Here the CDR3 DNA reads TGTGCCAGTAGTAAAGACAGGCCGGGGAACTATGGCTACACCTTC. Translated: CASSKDRPGNYGYTF.

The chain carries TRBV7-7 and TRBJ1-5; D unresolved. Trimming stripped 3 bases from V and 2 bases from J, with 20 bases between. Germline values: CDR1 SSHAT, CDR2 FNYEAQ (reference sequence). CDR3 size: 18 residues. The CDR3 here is CASSLARGLSWGNQPQHF. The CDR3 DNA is TGTGCCAGCAGCTTGGCCCGAGGACTTTCCTGGGGCAATCAGCCCCAGCATTTT. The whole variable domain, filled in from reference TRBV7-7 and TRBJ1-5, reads GAGVSQSPRYKVTKRGQDVTLRCDPISSHATLYWYQQALGQGPEFLTYFNYEAQPDKSGLPSDRFSAERPEGSISTLTIQRTEQRDSAMYRCASSLARGLSWGNQPQHFGDGTRLSIL.

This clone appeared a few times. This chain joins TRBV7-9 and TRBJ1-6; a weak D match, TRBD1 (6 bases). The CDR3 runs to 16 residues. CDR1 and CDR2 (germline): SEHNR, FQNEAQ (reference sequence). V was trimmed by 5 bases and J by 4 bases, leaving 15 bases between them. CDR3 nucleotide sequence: TGTGCCAGCAGCATATTCAGGGGTACATATAATTCACCCCTCCACTTT. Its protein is CASSIFRGTYNSPLHF.

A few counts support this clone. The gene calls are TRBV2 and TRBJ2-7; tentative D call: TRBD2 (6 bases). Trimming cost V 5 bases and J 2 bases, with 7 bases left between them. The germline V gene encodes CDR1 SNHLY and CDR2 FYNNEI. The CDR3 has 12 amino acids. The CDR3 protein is CASSLAAYEQYF. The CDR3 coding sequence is TGTGCCAGCAGTTTAGCGGCCTACGAGCAGTACTTC.

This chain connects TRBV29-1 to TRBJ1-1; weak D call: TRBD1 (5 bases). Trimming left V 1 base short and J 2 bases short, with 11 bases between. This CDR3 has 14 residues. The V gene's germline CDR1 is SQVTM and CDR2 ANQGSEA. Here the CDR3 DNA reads TGCAGCGTTGAAGGCAGGGCGCCAAACACTGAAGCTTTCTTT. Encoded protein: CSVEGRAPNTEAFF. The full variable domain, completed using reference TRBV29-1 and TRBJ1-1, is SAVISQKPSRDICQRGTSLTIQCQVDSQVTMMFWYRQQPGQSLTLIATANQGSEATYESGFVIDKFPISRPNLTFSTLTVSNMSPEDSSIYLCSVEGRAPNTEAFFGQGTRLTVV.

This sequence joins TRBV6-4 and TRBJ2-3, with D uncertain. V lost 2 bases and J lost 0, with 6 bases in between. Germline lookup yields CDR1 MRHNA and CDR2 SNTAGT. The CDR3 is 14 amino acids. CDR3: CASSDVPSTDTQYF. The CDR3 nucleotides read TGTGCCAGCAGTGACGTCCCTAGCACAGATACGCAGTATTTT.

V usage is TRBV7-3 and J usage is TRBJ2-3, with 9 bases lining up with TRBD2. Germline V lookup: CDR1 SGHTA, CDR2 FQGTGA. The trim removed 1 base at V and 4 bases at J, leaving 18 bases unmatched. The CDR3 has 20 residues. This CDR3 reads CASSLRGLGTAGGRADTQYF. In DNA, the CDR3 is TGTGCCAGCAGCTTAAGGGGACTGGGAACAGCGGGGGGACGCGCAGATACGCAGTATTTT.

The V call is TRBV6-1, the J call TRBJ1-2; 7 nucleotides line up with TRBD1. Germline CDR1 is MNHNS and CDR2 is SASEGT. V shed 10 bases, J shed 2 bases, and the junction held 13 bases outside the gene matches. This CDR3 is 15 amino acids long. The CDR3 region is CANQPPGQRNYGYTF. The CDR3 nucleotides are TGTGCCAACCAGCCACCGGGACAGAGAAACTATGGCTACACCTTC.

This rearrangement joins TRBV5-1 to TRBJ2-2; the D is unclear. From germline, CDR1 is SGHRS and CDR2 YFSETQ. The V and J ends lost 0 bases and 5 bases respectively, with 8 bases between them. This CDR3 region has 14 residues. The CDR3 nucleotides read TGCGCCAGCAGCTTGGAAGGGTATACCGGGGAGCTGTTTTTT. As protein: CASSLEGYTGELFF.

In DNA, the CDR3 is TGTGCCAGTAGTGGGGACACACCAACGGATGGCTACACCTTC. This gives the protein CASSGDTPTDGYTF. The chain couples TRBV19 to TRBJ1-2; D perhaps matches TRBD1 (6 bases). Between the trimmed V and J ends, which lost 5 bases and 6 bases, there was a span of 16 bases. CDR3 size: 14 residues. Germline CDR1 LNHDA, CDR2 SQIVND (reference sequence).